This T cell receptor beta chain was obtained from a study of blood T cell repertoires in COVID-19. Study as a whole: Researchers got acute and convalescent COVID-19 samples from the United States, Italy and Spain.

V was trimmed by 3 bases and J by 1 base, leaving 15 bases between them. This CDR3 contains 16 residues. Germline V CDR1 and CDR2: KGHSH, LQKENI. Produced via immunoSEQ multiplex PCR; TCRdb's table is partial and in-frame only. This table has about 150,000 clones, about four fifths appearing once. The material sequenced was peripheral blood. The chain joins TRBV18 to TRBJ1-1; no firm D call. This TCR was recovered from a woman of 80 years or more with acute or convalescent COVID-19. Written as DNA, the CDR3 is TGTGCCAGCTCACCCCGAGGGCGGGGAGGGAACACTGAAGCTTTCTTT. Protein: CASSPRGRGGNTEAFF.